The clone carrying this TCR beta chain was observed at least ten times. What it binds is unknown. This record belongs to a study of T cell repertoires in cytomegalovirus infection. For the study at large: Shared public TCR beta signatures pointed to both CMV infection and a matching HLA type.

Study observations and caveats: The ex vivo response was dominated by HLA-C-restricted CMV-specific TCR beta clonotypes.

Each CDR3 protein is one row after TCRdb ran MiXCR on the reads. The data show 750,000 to 900,000 distinct CDR3 sequences, with approximately 32% seen just once and around 13% held by the top ten. The sequencing here drew on cultured CD8+ T cells from PBMCs, taken from culture after CMV antigen stimulation. The TCR originated in a human donor in good health (CMV status not recorded). Some clones in this sample may be carry-over from other donors' samples.

The CDR3 region has the DNA TGTGCCAGCAGTTTCCAGGGCACTGAAGCTTTCTTT. This translates into CASSFQGTEAFF. The rearrangement links TRBV12-3 or TRBV12-4 to TRBJ1-1, with a weak D call TRBD1 (5 bases). The CDR3 runs 12 residues. Trimming removed 3 bases from V and 4 bases from J, with 6 bases in between.